The entry that follows covers one T cell receptor (beta chain) sequence. Its antigen is not known. Researchers used the Oncomine TCR Beta short-read assay to sequence DNA from cultured CD4+ T cells. The authors extracted genomic DNA from cultured CD4+ T cells. TCRdb ran MiXCR on the PCR reads and lists one entry per CDR3 protein. The table lists around 10,000 distinct CDR3 sequences, roughly 23% of them singletons, with roughly an eighth in the top ten. Treatment in this sample: roughly 10-day PBMC culture with coronavirus spike peptide pools or control peptides (ViraFEST assay). Alongside roughly 9.2 IU/ml IL-2 and roughly 9.5 ug/ml peptide pools, PBMCs were cultured at some 2 million per well. This entry comes from a study of vaccination and CD4 T cells after COVID-19. Study-wide background: Collection of post-vaccine samples followed dose two by a median approximately 76 days, spanning a range of 14 to 241.

Points from the study as a whole: Reactive clone data from convalescent patients indicated a median of approximately 86% appearing only post-vaccination.

The V gene end was trimmed by 6 bases and the J gene end by 6 bases; junction bases not matched to a gene: 14. Germline V CDR1 and CDR2: MNHNS, SASEGT. The CDR3 has 16 residues. The specimen was CD4+ T cells from blood, cultured in vitro, collected after SARS-CoV-2 vaccination. The sequence derives from a human donor who had recovered from COVID-19. The chain recombines TRBV6-1 with TRBJ1-2; TRBD1 matches at 9 bases. CDR3 sequence: CASSLQGALLGNGYTF. The DNA of the CDR3 is TGTGCCAGCAGCTTACAGGGGGCCCTGCTGGGAAATGGCTACACCTTC.